This TCR beta chain emerged from a study of OX40 agonist ivuxolimab in advanced cancers. Study-level background: Enrolled patients in dose escalation had cancers that were hepatocellular carcinoma, melanoma, renal cell or head and neck cancer. Antecedent anti-PD-1, anti-PD-L1 or anti-CTLA-4 therapy was permissible, with about 40% having received some.

This clone has just one count. The target antigen is unknown. Germline V gene sequence: CDR1 SGHRS, CDR2 YFSETQ. V was clipped by 4 bases and J by 6 bases; unmatched bases: 6. The CDR3 length is 13 residues. Study outcomes and limitations: There was clonal expansion of CD4+ and CD8+ blood T cells by week 6 at 0.1 to 3.0 mg/kg.

Measured with immunoSEQ multiplex PCR; TCRdb has only the in-frame clones, and not every one. The data show roughly 62,000 clones, under 95% seen once. Material: CD4+ or CD8+ T cells sorted from blood, obtained in a trial of the OX40 agonist ivuxolimab. The clonotype was recovered from an adult with an advanced solid tumor such as melanoma, head and neck, liver or kidney cancer. The rearrangement links TRBV5-1 to TRBJ2-5; 7 positions agree with TRBD1. In DNA, the CDR3 is TGCGCCAGCAGCACCAGGGACAGTAAGACCCAGTACTTC. It codes for CASSTRDSKTQYF.